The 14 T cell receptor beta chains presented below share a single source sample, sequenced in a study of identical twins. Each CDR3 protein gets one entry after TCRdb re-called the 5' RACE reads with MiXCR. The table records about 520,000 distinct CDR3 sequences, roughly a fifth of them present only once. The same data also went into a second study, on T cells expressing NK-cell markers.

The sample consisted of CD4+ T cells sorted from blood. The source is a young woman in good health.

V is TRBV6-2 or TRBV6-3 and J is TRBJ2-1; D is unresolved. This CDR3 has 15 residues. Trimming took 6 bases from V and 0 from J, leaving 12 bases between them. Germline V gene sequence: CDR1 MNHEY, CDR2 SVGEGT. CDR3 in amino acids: CASRARVSSYNEQFF. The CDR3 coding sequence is TGTGCCAGCAGAGCAAGGGTGAGCTCCTACAATGAGCAGTTCTTC.

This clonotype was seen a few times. Written as DNA, the CDR3 is TGTGCCAGCAGCCAAACATCAGGGGGGGTATCGAACACTGAAGCTTTCTTT. It is translated as CASSQTSGGVSNTEAFF. The chain employs TRBV4-2 and TRBJ1-1; 7 bases are a match to TRBD1. The junction had 10 bases not matched to a gene; V was cut back by 2 bases and J by 1 base. Looked up from germline, CDR1 is LGHNA and CDR2 is YNFKEQ. The CDR3 loop spans 17 amino acids.

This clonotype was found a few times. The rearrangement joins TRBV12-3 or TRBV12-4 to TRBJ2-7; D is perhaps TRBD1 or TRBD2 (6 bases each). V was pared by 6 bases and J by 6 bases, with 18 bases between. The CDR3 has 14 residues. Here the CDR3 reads CASRLQGLTGEQYF. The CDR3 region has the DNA TGTGCCAGCAGATTACAGGGACTCACCGGCGAGCAGTACTTC.

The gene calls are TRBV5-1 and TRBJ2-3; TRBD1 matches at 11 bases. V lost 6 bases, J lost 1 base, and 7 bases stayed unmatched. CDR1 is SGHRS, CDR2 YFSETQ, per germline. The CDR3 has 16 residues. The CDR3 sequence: CASTSLGQGGTDTQYF. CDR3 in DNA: TGCGCCAGCACCTCACTGGGACAGGGGGGCACAGATACGCAGTATTTT.

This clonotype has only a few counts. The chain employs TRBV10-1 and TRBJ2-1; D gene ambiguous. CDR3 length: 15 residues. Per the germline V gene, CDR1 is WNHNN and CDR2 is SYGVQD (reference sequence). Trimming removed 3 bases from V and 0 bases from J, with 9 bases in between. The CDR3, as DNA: TGCGCCAGCAGTGAACGGCCAAGCTCCTACAATGAGCAGTTCTTC. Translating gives CASSERPSSYNEQFF.

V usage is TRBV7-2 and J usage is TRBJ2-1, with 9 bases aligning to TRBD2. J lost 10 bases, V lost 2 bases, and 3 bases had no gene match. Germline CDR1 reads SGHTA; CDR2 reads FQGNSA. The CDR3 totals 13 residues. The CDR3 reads CASSLRGRGEQFF. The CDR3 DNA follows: TGTGCCAGCAGCTTACGCGGGAGGGGGGAGCAGTTCTTC.

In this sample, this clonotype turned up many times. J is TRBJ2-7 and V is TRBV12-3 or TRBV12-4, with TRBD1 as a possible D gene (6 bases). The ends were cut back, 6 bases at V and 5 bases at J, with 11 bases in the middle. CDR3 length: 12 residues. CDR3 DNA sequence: TGTGCCAGCAGCCCAGACAGGAACGAGCAGTACTTC. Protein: CASSPDRNEQYF.

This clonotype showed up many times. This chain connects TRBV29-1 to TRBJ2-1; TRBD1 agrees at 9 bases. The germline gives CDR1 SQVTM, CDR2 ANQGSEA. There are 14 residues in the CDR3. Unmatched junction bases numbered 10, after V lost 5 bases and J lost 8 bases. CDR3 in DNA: TGCAGCGTTATCCGGGACAGGGTCAACGATGAGCAGTTCTTC. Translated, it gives CSVIRDRVNDEQFF.

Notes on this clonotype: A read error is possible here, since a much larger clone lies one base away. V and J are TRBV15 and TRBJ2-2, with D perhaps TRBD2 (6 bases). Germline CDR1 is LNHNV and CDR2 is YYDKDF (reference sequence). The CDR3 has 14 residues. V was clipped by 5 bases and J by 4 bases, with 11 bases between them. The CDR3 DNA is TGTGCCACCAGCCGAAACGGGGGCACCGGGGAGCTGTTTTTT. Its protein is CATSRNGGTGELFF. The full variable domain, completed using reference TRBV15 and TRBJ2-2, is DAMVIQNPRYQVTQFGKPVTLSCSQTLNHNVMYWYQQKSSQAPKLLFHYYDKDFNNEADTPDNFQSRRPNTSFCFLDIRSPGLGDTAMYLCATSRNGGTGELFFGEGSRLTVL.

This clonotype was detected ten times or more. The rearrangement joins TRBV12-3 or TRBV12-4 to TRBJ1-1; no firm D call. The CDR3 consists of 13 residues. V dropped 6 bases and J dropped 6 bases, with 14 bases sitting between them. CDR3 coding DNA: TGTGCCAGCAGGGACCGGCCTACCTCTGAAGCTTTCTTT. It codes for CASRDRPTSEAFF.

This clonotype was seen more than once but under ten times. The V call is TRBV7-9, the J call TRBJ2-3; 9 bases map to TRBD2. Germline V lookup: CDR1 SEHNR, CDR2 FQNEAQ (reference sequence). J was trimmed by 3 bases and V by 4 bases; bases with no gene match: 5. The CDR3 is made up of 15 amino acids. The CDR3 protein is CASSSRAGGTDTQYF. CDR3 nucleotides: TGTGCCAGCAGCTCCCGAGCGGGAGGTACAGATACGCAGTATTTT.

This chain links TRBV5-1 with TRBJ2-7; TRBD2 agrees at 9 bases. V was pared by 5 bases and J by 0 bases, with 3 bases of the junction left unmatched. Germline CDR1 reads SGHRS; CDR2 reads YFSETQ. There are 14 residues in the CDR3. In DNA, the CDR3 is TGCGCCAGCAGTGAGACTAGCGGCTCCTACGAGCAGTACTTC. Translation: CASSETSGSYEQYF.

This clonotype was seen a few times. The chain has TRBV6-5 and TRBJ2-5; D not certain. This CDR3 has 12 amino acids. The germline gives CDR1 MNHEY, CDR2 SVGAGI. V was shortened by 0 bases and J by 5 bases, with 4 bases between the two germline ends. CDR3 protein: CASSYSPETQYF. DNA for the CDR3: TGTGCCAGCAGTTACTCCCCCGAGACCCAGTACTTC.

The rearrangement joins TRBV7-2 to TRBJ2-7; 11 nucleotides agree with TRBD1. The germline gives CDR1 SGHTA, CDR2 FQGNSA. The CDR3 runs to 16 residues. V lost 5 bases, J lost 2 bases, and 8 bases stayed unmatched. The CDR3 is CASSTKTGQGAYEQYF. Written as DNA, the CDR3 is TGTGCCAGCAGCACGAAGACGGGACAGGGGGCCTACGAGCAGTACTTC.